The source of this T cell receptor (beta chain) is a study of T cell changes during pregnancy in multiple sclerosis. This table comes from immunoSEQ multiplex PCR, and its TCRdb copy is limited to in-frame clones, with some not included. The sample shows 45,000 to 70,000 clones, 92% of them seen only once. The sequencing used CD4+ T cells from peripheral blood mononuclear cells, collected after pregnancy. The TCR was taken from a female donor in good health, enrolled as a control in a pregnancy study.

CDR3 sequence: CASTYSPTYEQYF. Written as DNA, the CDR3 is TGTGCCAGCACCTACTCTCCCACCTACGAGCAGTACTTC. This sequence joins TRBV11-1 and TRBJ2-7; D is unresolved. Germline values: CDR1 SGHAT, CDR2 FQDESV (reference sequence). This CDR3 spans 13 amino acids. The V end was cut by 7 bases, the J end by 2 bases, with 12 bases between. Supplemented by reference TRBV11-1 and TRBJ2-7, the full variable domain reads EAEVAQSPRYKITEKSQAVAFWCDPISGHATLYWYRQILGQGPELLVQFQDESVVDDSQLPKDRFSAERLKGVDSTLKIQPAELGDSAMYLCASTYSPTYEQYFGPGTRLTVT.